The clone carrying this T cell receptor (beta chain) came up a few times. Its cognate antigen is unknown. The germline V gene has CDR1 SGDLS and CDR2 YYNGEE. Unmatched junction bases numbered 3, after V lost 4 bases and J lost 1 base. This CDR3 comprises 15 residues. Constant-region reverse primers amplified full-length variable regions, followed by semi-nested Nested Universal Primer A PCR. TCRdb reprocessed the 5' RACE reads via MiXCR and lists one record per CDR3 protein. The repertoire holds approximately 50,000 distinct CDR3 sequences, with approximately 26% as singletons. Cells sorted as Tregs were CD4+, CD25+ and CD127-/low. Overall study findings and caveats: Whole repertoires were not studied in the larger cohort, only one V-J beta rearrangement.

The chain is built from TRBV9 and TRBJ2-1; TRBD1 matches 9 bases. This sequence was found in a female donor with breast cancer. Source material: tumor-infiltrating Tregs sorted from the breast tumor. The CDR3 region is CASSPDRGSYNEQFF. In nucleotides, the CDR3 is TGTGCCAGCAGCCCCGACAGGGGGTCCTACAATGAGCAGTTCTTC.